Below are 13 T cell receptor beta chains sequenced from a single sample in a study of T cell responses to AZD1222 COVID-19 vaccine. Here immunoSEQ multiplex PCR was the method, and the copy in TCRdb shows in-frame clones only, minus some. Among 150,000 to 160,000 clones, 90% to 95% were seen once, and the ten largest hold approximately 1.4%. Sequenced material: peripheral blood, taken 28 days after the second AZD1222 dose. These receptors all stem from an adult who received the AZD1222 COVID-19 vaccine.

J is TRBJ2-1 and V is TRBV5-1, with a possible D match to TRBD2 (5 bases). Trimming took 0 bases from V and 2 from J, leaving 9 bases between them. CDR1 SGHRS and CDR2 YFSETQ come from the germline V gene. This CDR3 comprises 15 residues. This CDR3 reads CASSLAGNTYNEQFF. CDR3 nucleotide sequence: TGCGCCAGCAGCTTGGCCGGGAATACCTACAATGAGCAGTTCTTC. The full variable domain, its missing parts supplied by reference TRBV5-1 and TRBJ2-1, is KAGVTQTPRYLIKTRGQQVTLSCSPISGHRSVSWYQQTPGQGLQFLFEYFSETQRNKGNFPGRFSGRQFSNSRSEMNVSTLELGDSALYLCASSLAGNTYNEQFFGPGTRLTVL.

The chain uses TRBV6-5 and TRBJ1-1; D is undetermined. Trimming stripped 3 bases from V and 1 base from J, with 9 bases between. There are 14 residues in the CDR3. Germline V CDR1 and CDR2: MNHEY, SVGAGI. This chain's CDR3 is CASSYFSSNTEAFF. The DNA of the CDR3 is TGTGCCAGCAGTTATTTCTCATCGAACACTGAAGCTTTCTTT.

The rearrangement links TRBV11-2 to TRBJ2-7; TRBD2 aligns across 8 bases. CDR3 size: 17 residues. Per the germline V gene, CDR1 is SGHAT and CDR2 is FQNNGV. Trimming at V came to 3 bases and at J to 1 base, leaving 11 bases not matched to a gene. The CDR3 nucleotides read TGTGCCAGCAGCTTGGGCTCGGGAGGGATTCATTCCTACGAGCAGTACTTC. Translated: CASSLGSGGIHSYEQYF.

The V and J genes are TRBV30 and TRBJ2-2, with a weak D call TRBD2 (6 bases). V was cut by 2 bases and J by 3 bases, with 16 bases left in between. From germline, CDR1 is GTSNPN and CDR2 SVGIG (reference sequence). This CDR3 comprises 16 residues. The CDR3 sequence is CAWSMFGGAYTGELFF. CDR3 nucleotides: TGTGCCTGGAGTATGTTCGGCGGGGCCTACACCGGGGAGCTGTTTTTT.

V usage is TRBV3-1 (or the pseudogene TRBV3-2) and J usage is TRBJ2-7, with 7 nucleotides matching TRBD2. This CDR3 comprises 15 residues. CDR1 and CDR2 from the germline V gene are LGHDT and YNNKEL (reference sequence). Germline trimming cut 1 base from V and 2 bases from J; bases unmatched to any gene: 5. For the CDR3, the DNA is TGTGCCAGCAGCCAAGCGGGAGGCACAGCCTACGAGCAGTACTTC. Translating it yields CASSQAGGTAYEQYF.

This clone came up once. The chain combines TRBV19 with TRBJ1-6, with 7 nucleotides matching TRBD1. Trimming cost V 3 bases and J 10 bases; bases outside gene matches: 9. The CDR3 has 15 amino acids. CDR1 is LNHDA, CDR2 SQIVND, per germline (reference sequence). CDR3 nucleotide sequence: TGTGCCAGTAGTATCTGGGCCAGGGGGAACTCACCCCTCCACTTT. As protein: CASSIWARGNSPLHF.

V usage is TRBV27 and J usage is TRBJ2-7; D is undetermined. Germline-derived CDR1 and CDR2 are MNHEY and SMNVEV (reference sequence). Deletions cut 0 bases from V and 3 bases from J, with 12 bases between. CDR3 size: 15 residues. The CDR3 region is CASSLSQSSRYEQYF. The CDR3, as DNA: TGTGCCAGCAGTTTATCACAGAGCTCCCGCTACGAGCAGTACTTC.

The rearrangement joins TRBV28 to TRBJ1-2, with TRBD1 identical over 9 bases. Germline V gene sequence: CDR1 MDHEN, CDR2 SYDVKM. V lost 3 bases to trimming and J lost 4 bases; unmatched junction nucleotides: 0. CDR3 length equals 13 residues. The CDR3 region has the DNA TGTGCCAGCAGTTTGGGACAGGGCTATGGCTACACCTTC. The encoded protein is CASSLGQGYGYTF.

This rearrangement joins TRBV7-9 to TRBJ1-1; maybe TRBD1 (6 bases). V lost 4 bases and J lost 3, with 12 bases in between. The CDR3 sequence is 14 residues long. Germline CDR1 is SEHNR and CDR2 is FQNEAQ (reference sequence). The CDR3 nucleotides are TGTGCCAGCAGCTCCCAGGGGTGGGACACTGAAGCTTTCTTT. Translating it yields CASSSQGWDTEAFF.

The chain is built from TRBV12-3 or TRBV12-4 and TRBJ2-3, with D hard to call. The V end lost 5 bases, the J end lost 8 bases, and 8 bases lay between the germline ends. This CDR3 is built from 11 residues. Here the CDR3 DNA reads TGTGCCAGCAGTCGAGGAAGTACGCAGTATTTT. Amino acids: CASSRGSTQYF.

J is TRBJ1-2 and V is TRBV5-4; TRBD1 is a possible D gene (6 bases). This CDR3 contains 15 residues. Trimming left V 4 bases short and J 1 base short, with 14 bases between. Germline V gives CDR1 SGHNT, CDR2 YYREEE (reference sequence). CDR3 protein: CASSRTDAFNYGYTF. The CDR3 nucleotides are TGTGCCAGCAGCAGGACAGATGCATTTAACTATGGCTACACCTTC.

V usage is TRBV25-1 and J usage is TRBJ2-2; D may be TRBD2 (5 bases). Trimming left V 8 bases short and J 2 bases short, with 12 bases between. The germline gives CDR1 MGHDK, CDR2 SYGVNS. The CDR3 spans 14 residues. Here the CDR3 DNA reads TGTGCCAGCCGAGGACTCGTAAACACCGGGGAGCTGTTTTTT. Amino acids: CASRGLVNTGELFF.

J is TRBJ1-5 and V is TRBV5-5; 8 nucleotides agree with TRBD1. V lost 3 bases, J lost 8 bases, and 10 bases stayed unmatched. The CDR3 consists of 15 residues. Germline lookup yields CDR1 SGHKS and CDR2 YYEKEE (reference sequence). The CDR3 DNA follows: TGTGCCAGCAGCTCTGATAGGGACAGGCTTAAGCCCCAGCATTTT. This gives the protein CASSSDRDRLKPQHF.